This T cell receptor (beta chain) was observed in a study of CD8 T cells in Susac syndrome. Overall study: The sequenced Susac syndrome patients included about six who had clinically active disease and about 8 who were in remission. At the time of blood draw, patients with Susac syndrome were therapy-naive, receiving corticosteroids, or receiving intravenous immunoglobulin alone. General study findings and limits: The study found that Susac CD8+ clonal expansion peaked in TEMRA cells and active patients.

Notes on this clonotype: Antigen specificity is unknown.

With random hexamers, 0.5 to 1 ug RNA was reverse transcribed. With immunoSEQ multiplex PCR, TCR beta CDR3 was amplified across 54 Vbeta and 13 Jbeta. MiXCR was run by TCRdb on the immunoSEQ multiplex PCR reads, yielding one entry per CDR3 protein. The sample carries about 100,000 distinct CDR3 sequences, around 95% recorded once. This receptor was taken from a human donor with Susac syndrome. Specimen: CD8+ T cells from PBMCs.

In DNA form, the CDR3 reads TGCAGCGTTGTAGCGATCGGAAGGGGAAGTTCAGATACGCAGTATTTT. This encodes CSVVAIGRGSSDTQYF. The chain recombines TRBV29-1 with TRBJ2-3, with D tentatively TRBD1 or TRBD2 (5 bases each). The length of the CDR3 is 16 residues. Germline loops: CDR1 SQVTM, CDR2 ANQGSEA. Trimming pared 4 bases from V and 4 bases from J, leaving 21 bases between.